Listed below are T cell receptor beta chains from one sample, sequenced in a study of shared clonotypes between healthy human individuals. Sequencing used immunoSEQ multiplex PCR; TCRdb keeps in-frame clones, though not all of them. Of some 2,000,000 clones listed, approximately 94% were seen once; the top ten hold 0.9% to 1.3%. Sequencing was carried out using naive CD8+ T cells sorted from blood. The receptor source for this set is a man aged 18 to 29 in good health. Both conserved end residues are part of each CDR3. The D gene is left open where the match is weak. For some rows the clone size is stated as once, few or many, or as a class when expanded; others skip it.

NA TRBJ2-1 TRBV6-6 TRBD1 TGTGCCAGCAGGGGGACAGCCTCCATCGAGCAGTTCTTC CASRGTASIEQFF
NA TRBJ1-4 TRBV27 TRBD1 TGTGCCAGCCTTCAGGACAGGGACGGTGAAAAACTGTTTTTT CASLQDRDGEKLFF
NA TRBJ1-1 TRBV4-1 NA TGCGCCAGCAGCCCCCCCCTGAACACTGAAGCTTTCTTT CASSPPLNTEAFF
NA TRBJ2-1 TRBV5-4 TRBD2 TGTGCCAGCAGCTCTGAACTAGCGGGGGGGGACAATGAGCAGTTCTTC CASSSELAGGDNEQFF
NA TRBJ2-7 TRBV12-5 NA TGTGCTAGTGGCGACGGACCAGCCCGAGAGCAGTACTTC CASGDGPAREQYF
NA TRBJ2-5 TRBV11-2 TRBD2 TGTGCCAGCAGCTTACTGGCTAGCGGGGAGGGGGAGACCCAGTACTTC CASSLLASGEGETQYF
NA TRBJ1-2 TRBV4-2 TRBD1 TGTGCCAGCAGCCAGGTCTGGACAGGGGAAGCGAGTGGCTACACCTTC CASSQVWTGEASGYTF
NA TRBJ1-6 TRBV5-4 NA TGTGCCAGCAGCTTGGCCGTTGGGGGGCGCTATAATTCACCCCTCCACTTT CASSLAVGGRYNSPLHF
NA TRBJ2-1 TRBV29-1 NA TGCAGCGTTGACGATATGAATGAGCAGTTCTTC CSVDDMNEQFF
NA TRBJ1-6 TRBV6-1 NA TGTGCCAGCAGGTCGGCGTCACCCCTCCACTTT CASRSASPLHF
NA TRBJ2-2 TRBV13 TRBD1 TGTGCCAGCAGCTTAGCAGGGGGCACCGGGGAGCTGTTTTTT CASSLAGGTGELFF
NA TRBJ2-7 TRBV4-1 TRBD2 TGCGCCAGCAGTCTTAGCGGGGCCCACGAGCAGTACTTC CASSLSGAHEQYF
NA TRBJ1-1 TRBV6-5 NA TGTGCCAGCAGTCCAGGGAACACTGAAGCTTTCTTT CASSPGNTEAFF
once TRBJ2-1 TRBV5-6 TRBD2 TGTGCCAGCAGCCCTATTACTAGCGGGAGTGAGAATGAGCAGTTCTTC CASSPITSGSENEQFF
NA TRBJ2-1 TRBV7-8 TRBD2 TGTGCCAGCAGCGGGGGACTAGCGGGGGCCATCTACAATGAGCAGTTCTTC CASSGGLAGAIYNEQFF
NA TRBJ2-1 TRBV13 TRBD1 TGTGCCAGCAGCTTACAACAGGGGCCCAATGAGCAGTTCTTC CASSLQQGPNEQFF